The rows below give T cell receptor beta chains drawn from one sample of a study of T cells in tuberculosis. Generated by immunoSEQ multiplex PCR, the TCRdb table keeps only in-frame clones and is missing some. The sample carries some 47,000 clones, about 95% recorded once. The sample taken for sequencing was PBMCs. Receptors originate from a donor aged 5 to 30 with latent tuberculosis or without tuberculosis infection. The CDR3 runs from the conserved cysteine through the conserved F or W. D genes are given only for firm matches. Size is omitted from some rows. Given values are once, few, many or a class for expanded clones.

V: TRBV27; J: TRBJ1-2; size: NA; D: NA; DNA: TGTGCCAGCAGTTGGGGGGGCTTGGGGTATGGCTACACCTTC; CDR3: CASSWGGLGYGYTF
V: TRBV20-1; J: TRBJ1-1; size: NA; D: NA; DNA: TGCAGGGGGCTAGGCACTGAAGCTTTCTTT; CDR3: CRGLGTEAFF
V: TRBV6-1; J: TRBJ1-1; size: NA; D: NA; DNA: TGTGCCAGCAACGCCTATGGTACTGAAGCTTTCTTT; CDR3: CASNAYGTEAFF
V: TRBV30; J: TRBJ1-4; size: NA; D: NA; DNA: TGTGCCTGGGACCAGACGGGGGCTAATGAAAAACTGTTTTTT; CDR3: CAWDQTGANEKLFF
V: TRBV30; J: TRBJ1-1; size: NA; D: TRBD1; DNA: TGTGCCTGGAGGGGAAGGGACAGGGTTGAAGCTTTCTTT; CDR3: CAWRGRDRVEAFF
V: TRBV2; J: TRBJ1-5; size: NA; D: NA; DNA: TGTGCCAGCCGGGACACCTCAATTCATCAGCCCCAGCATTTT; CDR3: CASRDTSIHQPQHF
V: TRBV27; J: TRBJ2-7; size: NA; D: NA; DNA: TGTGCCAGCAGTCCCCTATCGAGCTACGAGCAGTACTTC; CDR3: CASSPLSSYEQYF
V: TRBV9; J: TRBJ2-3; size: NA; D: TRBD2; DNA: TGTGCCAGCAGCACCTGGACTAGCGGGACATCAGATACGCAGTATTTT; CDR3: CASSTWTSGTSDTQYF
V: TRBV11-2; J: TRBJ1-1; size: NA; D: TRBD1; DNA: TGTGCCAGCAGCCTGACAGGGGGAGAATACACTGAAGCTTTCTTT; CDR3: CASSLTGGEYTEAFF
V: TRBV7-8; J: TRBJ2-7; size: NA; D: TRBD1; DNA: TGTGCCAGCAGCCATGCCGGGCCAGGGGGCGCCTACGAGCAGTACTTC; CDR3: CASSHAGPGGAYEQYF
V: TRBV13; J: TRBJ2-1; size: NA; D: TRBD2; DNA: TGTGCCAGCAGCTTACGGGGGGGCTCCTACAATGAGCAGTTCTTC; CDR3: CASSLRGGSYNEQFF
V: TRBV5-4; J: TRBJ2-7; size: once; D: NA; DNA: TGTGCCAGCAGCTTGGCCACACAGTTGTACGAGCAGTACTTC; CDR3: CASSLATQLYEQYF
V: TRBV5-1; J: TRBJ2-5; size: once; D: TRBD1; DNA: TGCGCCAGCAGCTTGGAACCAGGGGGCCAAGAGACCCAGTACTTC; CDR3: CASSLEPGGQETQYF
V: TRBV4-1; J: TRBJ1-4; size: NA; D: NA; DNA: TGCGCCAGCAGCCTTATCGACCCAACGGGAAAACTGTTTTTT; CDR3: CASSLIDPTGKLFF
V: TRBV6-5; J: TRBJ2-2; size: NA; D: TRBD1; DNA: TGTGCCAGCAGCCCGGGACAGAGAGACACCGGGGAGCTGTTTTTT; CDR3: CASSPGQRDTGELFF
V: TRBV6-5; J: TRBJ2-7; size: NA; D: NA; DNA: TGTGCCAGCAGTTCGTTTTCCAGGTATATCCCTTACGAGCAGTACTTC; CDR3: CASSSFSRYIPYEQYF
V: TRBV25-1; J: TRBJ2-1; size: NA; D: NA; DNA: TGTGCCAGCAGTGGGGGGCTCCCCTACAATGAGCAGTTCTTC; CDR3: CASSGGLPYNEQFF
V: TRBV7-3; J: TRBJ1-2; size: NA; D: TRBD1; DNA: TGTGCCAGCAGCCCTATGGACAGGAGGATATCCAACTATGGCTACACCTTC; CDR3: CASSPMDRRISNYGYTF
V: TRBV7-9; J: TRBJ2-5; size: NA; D: TRBD1; DNA: TGTGCCAGCAGCTTAAGACAGGGGCCAGGAGAGACCCAGTACTTC; CDR3: CASSLRQGPGETQYF
V: TRBV13; J: TRBJ2-7; size: once; D: TRBD1; DNA: TGTGCCAGCAGCCCAGGGGGTGGGACAGCGACCTACGAGCAGTACTTC; CDR3: CASSPGGGTATYEQYF
V: TRBV6-5; J: TRBJ2-7; size: NA; D: TRBD2; DNA: TGTGCCAGCAGTTCCTCGAGACTAGCGGACAACTACGAGCAGTACTTC; CDR3: CASSSSRLADNYEQYF
V: TRBV15; J: TRBJ2-2; size: NA; D: NA; DNA: TGTGCCACCAGCCATACTGAGAACACCGGGGAGCTGTTTTTT; CDR3: CATSHTENTGELFF
V: TRBV11-2; J: TRBJ1-4; size: NA; D: TRBD1; DNA: TGTGCCAGCAGCTGGGACAGGGTCGGTGGTGAAAAACTGTTTTTT; CDR3: CASSWDRVGGEKLFF
V: TRBV5-1; J: TRBJ1-5; size: NA; D: TRBD1; DNA: TGCGCCAGCAGCTTAGATGCAACTGGACCGGGACAGGCCAATCAGCCCCAGCATTTT; CDR3: CASSLDATGPGQANQPQHF
V: TRBV5-1; J: TRBJ1-4; size: NA; D: TRBD1; DNA: TGCGCCAGCAGCTCCGGCCAGACAGGGACCCCTACGCTGTTTTTT; CDR3: CASSSGQTGTPTLFF
V: TRBV5-8; J: TRBJ1-2; size: NA; D: TRBD1; DNA: TGTGCCAGCAGCCGACAGGGTGTGGGTGGCTACACCTTC; CDR3: CASSRQGVGGYTF
V: TRBV11-2; J: TRBJ2-2; size: NA; D: NA; DNA: TGTGCCAGCAGCCCTCGGACAGTAGCGAACACCGGGGAGCTGTTTTTT; CDR3: CASSPRTVANTGELFF
V: TRBV15; J: TRBJ1-4; size: NA; D: NA; DNA: TGTGCCACCAGCAGAGATGACAGAAAACTGTTTTTT; CDR3: CATSRDDRKLFF
V: TRBV7-6; J: TRBJ1-2; size: NA; D: TRBD1; DNA: TGTGCCAGCAGCCGGGACAGGGCTGGTGGCTACACCTTC; CDR3: CASSRDRAGGYTF
V: TRBV7-2; J: TRBJ2-7; size: NA; D: NA; DNA: TGTGCCAGCAGCCTAGGGGGGGGGACTACACCCTACGAGCAGTACTTC; CDR3: CASSLGGGTTPYEQYF
V: TRBV27; J: TRBJ1-1; size: NA; D: TRBD1; DNA: TGTGCCAGCAGTCAGGGACAGGGACGATGGAACACTGAAGCTTTCTTT; CDR3: CASSQGQGRWNTEAFF